This T cell receptor beta chain was observed in a study of human T cells and chemical hapten exposure. Across the whole study: Patch tests of 0.01% DPC on the upper back were read at 6 days.

The germline V and J ends were trimmed by 4 bases and 0 bases, with 17 bases remaining between them. CDR3 length: 17 residues. Germline assignment: CDR1 SGHRS and CDR2 YFSETQ. Concerning this clonotype itself: The antigen remains undetermined.

TCRdb itself ran the RACE reads through MiXCR, one entry per CDR3 protein. The sample carries 100,000 or so distinct CDR3 sequences, 8% to 13% recorded once. Time point defined: patch test 2, 6 weeks after DPC sensitization. As for treatment: therapeutic diphenylcyclopropenone sensitization with weekly scalp DPC. Overall study findings and caveats: All donors were alopecia patients, so their immunity may differ from that of healthy people. Expanded TCRs created a significantly greater count of big CDR3 similarity clusters than controls did.

The clonotype originates from a middle-aged man with alopecia areata. Some clones in this sample may be carry-over from other donors' samples. The sample here was whole blood, taken in connection with sensitization to the hapten diphenylcyclopropenone (DPC). V gene TRBV5-1 combines with J gene TRBJ2-4; D gene ambiguous. The CDR3 nucleotides are TGCGCCAGCAGCCCTCGTCAACTATCCCTAGCCAAAAACATTCAGTACTTC. This codes for CASSPRQLSLAKNIQYF.